This TCR beta chain derives from a study of T-cell reconstitution after alpha-beta-depleted transplantation in children. General study results and limits: One year post-transplant, T-cell counts and diversity were largely derived from T cells produced anew. From surviving recipient T cells and thymic progenitors came the high day-60 TCRbeta diversity observed in some patients.

Deletions cut 6 bases from V and 8 bases from J, with 17 bases between. This CDR3 region has 14 residues. Germline V CDR1 and CDR2: MNHEY, SVGAGI. The TCRbeta library was prepared with unique molecular identifiers. Using its own MiXCR run on the PCR reads, TCRdb lists one record per CDR3 protein. The profile shows approximately 300,000 distinct CDR3 sequences, roughly 9.1% of them singletons. In this sample, this clonotype turned up many times. The antigen is not known. The rearrangement joins TRBV6-5 to TRBJ2-1; D is perhaps TRBD1 or TRBD2 (5 bases each). This clonotype originated in a boy under three years old with acute myeloid leukemia, due to receive a stem cell transplant. Here the sequenced sample was PBMCs, taken before TCRalphabeta/CD19-depleted stem cell transplant. The CDR3 loop is CASSLGPVIDEQFF. The CDR3, as DNA: TGTGCCAGCAGCCTGGGACCCGTTATAGATGAGCAGTTCTTC.